What follows is one TCR beta chain and its context. The antigen is unknown. Trimming cost V 1 base and J 15 bases; bases outside gene matches: 9. The CDR3 totals 13 residues. Germline V lookup: CDR1 MNHEY, CDR2 SVGEGT. The data originate from a study of vaccination effects on CD4 cells after COVID-19. Study-wide background: Antigen-specific CD4+ T cells expanded by the ViraFEST assay with viral peptide pools were then sequenced. Each culture well received a few million PBMC. These cells were then cultured in IMDM with about 9.1 IU/ml IL-2 and roughly 10 ug/ml peptides.

Profiled with immunoSEQ multiplex PCR; TCRdb holds only in-frame clones, not every one. The table shows tens of thousands of clones, with 72% occurring only once. Cells that had been cultured for 10 days were the source of isolated CD4+ T cells. The person was diagnosed with PCR-confirmed SARS-CoV-2 infection between March and December 2020. A half-volume exchange with IL-2 medium occurred on days 3 and 7. Here the sequenced sample was CD4+ T cells from PBMCs cultured without peptide, taken before COVID-19 vaccination. The TCR sequence derives from a human donor who had a prior SARS-CoV-2 infection. V is TRBV6-2 or TRBV6-3 and J is TRBJ2-3; 8 bases align to TRBD2. The DNA for the CDR3 is TGTGCCAGCAGTTACTTGAGCGGGGGACCCCTTTATTTT. It is translated as CASSYLSGGPLYF.